One and the same sample provided the 9 T cell receptor beta chains below, sequenced in a study of regulatory T cells in long-lasting Graves disease. Arm-PCR of CDR3 regions and iRepertoire HTBI primers were used to build TCR beta libraries. Each CDR3 protein gets one entry after TCRdb re-called the multiplex PCR reads with MiXCR. The sample has 410,000 or so distinct CDR3 sequences; 14% to 15% are singletons. Time point specified: newly diagnosed GD, antithyroid drugs for less than 3 months. PBMC-extracted RNA yielded the TCR library. These data are also associated with another study on T cells in Graves' hyperthyroidism and ophthalmopathy.

Sample: peripheral blood mononuclear cells (PBMCs), taken at new diagnosis, from a patient treated with antithyroid drugs. The source of these receptors is a woman in her 30s with Graves disease.

The chain couples TRBV11-2 to TRBJ2-3, with 7 bases matching TRBD1. This CDR3 contains 15 residues. Per germline, CDR1 SGHAT and CDR2 FQNNGV. Unmatched junction bases numbered 12, after V lost 8 bases and J lost 4 bases. DNA of the CDR3: TGTGCCAGCTCGGAACAGGGGACCGAGGCAGATACGCAGTATTTT. As protein: CASSEQGTEADTQYF. The variable domain in full, completed from reference TRBV11-2 and TRBJ2-3, reads EAGVAQSPRYKIIEKRQSVAFWCNPISGHATLYWYQQILGQGPKLLIQFQNNGVVDDSQLPKDRFSAERLKGVDSTLKIQPAKLEDSAVYLCASSEQGTEADTQYFGPGTRLTVL.

Ten or more counts support this clonotype. The chain uses TRBV6-5 and TRBJ1-1; D is uncertain. V was cut by 2 bases and J by 5 bases, with 15 bases left in between. This CDR3 comprises 15 residues. The germline V gene encodes CDR1 MNHEY and CDR2 SVGAGI. The chain's CDR3 is CASSYRPSGQTEAFF. For the CDR3, the DNA is TGTGCCAGCAGTTACCGTCCATCAGGCCAAACTGAAGCTTTCTTT.

The chain joins TRBV2 to TRBJ1-2; weak D call: TRBD1 (5 bases). This CDR3 has 13 residues. Germline CDR1 is SNHLY and CDR2 is FYNNEI. Trimming took off 4 bases at V and 9 bases at J, with 15 bases between the two ends. The CDR3 bases are TGTGCCAGCAGTGCACCGGGACCGTCGAGCTACACCTTC. Translated, it gives CASSAPGPSSYTF.

This clonotype has more than one count but fewer than ten. This clone may be a read error of a much larger clone one base away. The V and J genes are TRBV3-1 and TRBJ2-5; no clear D. The J call may be wrong; the DNA end is better matched by TRBJ2-1. CDR3 length: 13 amino acids. Germline values: CDR1 LGHDT, CDR2 YNNKEL (reference sequence). In nucleotides, the CDR3 is TGTGCCAGCAGCCAACGGAGACACGATGAGCAGTTCTTC. Translation: CASSQRRHDEQFF.

This clonotype was found a few times. In nucleotides, the CDR3 is TGCAGTGCTGCCCTCACTAGAGGCGAGCAGTACTTC. Protein: CSAALTRGEQYF. J is TRBJ2-7 and V is TRBV20-1; D is perhaps TRBD2 (5 bases). The CDR3 has 12 amino acids. V lost 5 bases and J 6 bases, leaving 14 bases between the germline ends. Germline loops: CDR1 DFQATT, CDR2 SNEGSKA (reference sequence).

With respect to this clonotype: This CDR3 fails to terminate in the conserved phenylalanine or tryptophan, so it likely reflects a read error. The chain is built from TRBV28 and TRBJ1-1, with TRBD1 matching over 7 bases. Germline V lookup: CDR1 MDHEN, CDR2 SYDVKM. This CDR3 region has 14 residues. The junction had 5 bases not matched to a gene; V was cut back by 6 bases and J by 1 base. CDR3: CASRPGQQNTEAFL. The DNA for the CDR3 is TGTGCCAGCAGACCGGGACAGCAGAACACTGAAGCTTTCCTT.

This clonotype has just a few counts. V and J are TRBV6-1 and TRBJ1-1; unclear D gene. The germline gives CDR1 MNHNS, CDR2 SASEGT. The CDR3 length is 13 residues. V lost 3 bases and J 2 bases, leaving 7 bases between the germline ends. CDR3 loop: CASSDDINTEAFF. CDR3 sequence (DNA): TGTGCCAGCAGTGACGACATAAACACTGAAGCTTTCTTT.

This clonotype was counted many times. The gene calls are TRBV11-2 and TRBJ2-2; 8 nucleotides agree with TRBD2. The CDR3 has 18 residues. V shed 5 bases, J shed 1 base, and the junction held 12 bases outside the gene matches. In germline, CDR1 is SGHAT, CDR2 FQNNGV. The CDR3 DNA is TGTGCCAGCAGCCCACACGGGGGGGAAGAAGGGAACACCGGGGAGCTGTTTTTT. It is translated as CASSPHGGEEGNTGELFF. The entire variable domain, with the rest obtained from reference TRBV11-2 and TRBJ2-2, is as follows: EAGVAQSPRYKIIEKRQSVAFWCNPISGHATLYWYQQILGQGPKLLIQFQNNGVVDDSQLPKDRFSAERLKGVDSTLKIQPAKLEDSAVYLCASSPHGGEEGNTGELFFGEGSRLTVL.

This clonotype was picked up many times. This chain uses TRBV7-2 with TRBJ2-7; the match to TRBD2 covers 10 bases. Trimming cost V 1 base and J 3 bases; bases outside gene matches: 9. CDR3 size: 17 residues. CDR1 and CDR2 from the germline V gene are SGHTA and FQGNSA. The CDR3 DNA reads TGTGCCAGCAGCTTAGATTTATGGGCTAGCGGGAGCTACGAGCAGTACTTC. Translating gives CASSLDLWASGSYEQYF.